This is a list of T cell receptor beta chains from one sample in a study of regulatory T cells in long-lasting Graves disease. TCRdb redid the calling of the multiplex PCR reads with MiXCR, one entry per CDR3 protein. Seen here are under 400,000 distinct CDR3 sequences, approximately 15% observed once, and the top ten hold approximately 30%. This same sample was also taken into another study, of T cells in Graves' hyperthyroidism and ophthalmopathy.

The sample consisted of peripheral blood mononuclear cells (PBMCs), taken at new diagnosis, from a patient treated with antithyroid drugs. These receptors came from a man aged 35-49 years with Graves disease. Each CDR3 is given with its conserved first and last residue. The order of the fields is CDR3 DNA, CDR3 protein, D gene, clone size, J gene, V gene. The D gene is left open where the match is weak. Rows may omit the clone size; those that give it use once, few, many or a size class.

cdr3_nt: TGTGCCAGCAGTGAATTAGGCAGGGATCAGCCCCAGCATTTT
cdr3_aa: CASSELGRDQPQHF
d_call: NA
clone_size: once
j_call: TRBJ1-5
v_call: TRBV6-1

cdr3_nt: TGTGCCAGCACCTCGGACCCCTGGACAGGAGAGACCCAGTACTTC
cdr3_aa: CASTSDPWTGETQYF
d_call: TRBD1
clone_size: many
j_call: TRBJ2-5
v_call: TRBV25-1

cdr3_nt: TGTGCCAGCAGCTTGGTAACGACAGGGGGTGGGGAGACCCAGTACTTC
cdr3_aa: CASSLVTTGGGETQYF
d_call: TRBD1
clone_size: NA
j_call: TRBJ2-5
v_call: TRBV5-6

cdr3_nt: TGTGCCACCAGCAGAGCTGCGGGGACAGTCAATCAGCCCCAGCATTTT
cdr3_aa: CATSRAAGTVNQPQHF
d_call: TRBD1
clone_size: many
j_call: TRBJ1-5
v_call: TRBV15

cdr3_nt: TGTGCCAGCAGCCGCCGGGACAGGGTTCGGGTATCGGATTACGAGCAGTACTTC
cdr3_aa: CASSRRDRVRVSDYEQYF
d_call: TRBD1
clone_size: many
j_call: TRBJ2-7
v_call: TRBV11-3

cdr3_nt: TGTGCCAGCAGCCAAGACCCCGGACGGTCGAACACCGGGGAGCTGTTTTTT
cdr3_aa: CASSQDPGRSNTGELFF
d_call: NA
clone_size: many
j_call: TRBJ2-2
v_call: TRBV3-1

cdr3_nt: TGTGCCAGCACCGATTTTGGGGTCGAGGGAGAGACCCAGTACTTC
cdr3_aa: CASTDFGVEGETQYF
d_call: NA
clone_size: many
j_call: TRBJ2-5
v_call: TRBV7-2

cdr3_nt: TGTGCCAGCAGCTTTGCTCTCCAGGGAGCCATTCAGTACTTC
cdr3_aa: CASSFALQGAIQYF
d_call: NA
clone_size: many
j_call: TRBJ2-4
v_call: TRBV11-1

cdr3_nt: TGTGCCAGCGGCCGCCCGGGACCCGAAGGCTACGAGCAGTACTTC
cdr3_aa: CASGRPGPEGYEQYF
d_call: NA
clone_size: many
j_call: TRBJ2-7
v_call: TRBV28

cdr3_nt: TGCGCCAGCAGTGGGAACAGGGAAGAGACCCAGTACTTC
cdr3_aa: CASSGNREETQYF
d_call: NA
clone_size: many
j_call: TRBJ2-5
v_call: TRBV10-2

cdr3_nt: TGCGCCAGCAGCCAAGACCTAACTAGCGGGGGACCCAACCATGACTCCACAGATACGCAGTATTTT
cdr3_aa: CASSQDLTSGGPNHDSTDTQYF
d_call: TRBD2
clone_size: few
j_call: TRBJ2-3
v_call: TRBV4-3

cdr3_nt: TGTGCCAGCAGCTTAAGTTACGACAGAAACTACGAGCAGTACTTC
cdr3_aa: CASSLSYDRNYEQYF
d_call: NA
clone_size: NA
j_call: TRBJ2-7
v_call: TRBV7-2

cdr3_nt: TGTGCCAGCAGCCAAGGCCGTCTCGGGGAGCTGTTTTTT
cdr3_aa: CASSQGRLGELFF
d_call: NA
clone_size: NA
j_call: TRBJ2-2
v_call: TRBV4-2

cdr3_nt: TGTGCCAGCAGCGCCAGGACTAGCGGGGGGCCCTCGGGGGGGGAGCTGTTTTTT
cdr3_aa: CASSARTSGGPSGGELFF
d_call: TRBD2
clone_size: NA
j_call: TRBJ2-2
v_call: TRBV9